A single sample gave rise to the 24 T cell receptor beta chains below, sequenced in a study of shared clonotypes between healthy human individuals. The assay was immunoSEQ multiplex PCR, and TCRdb's table has in-frame clones only and misses some. Here the sample spans just over 2,000,000 clones, about 95% being singletons. Input material: naive CD4+ T cells sorted from blood. Subset noted: CD45RA+ positively selected. Source of these receptors: a man aged 18 to 35 in good health.

The V and J genes are TRBV6-5 and TRBJ1-1; tentatively, D is TRBD1 (5 bases). CDR1 is MNHEY, CDR2 SVGAGI, per germline. V was trimmed by 10 bases and J by 3 bases, leaving 15 bases between them. This CDR3 region has 13 residues. CDR3 in DNA: TGTGCCACAGGACCCTCGGGGGACACTGAAGCTTTCTTT. Amino acids: CATGPSGDTEAFF.

This clone has only one observation. The chain joins TRBV12-5 to TRBJ1-2; D unresolved. The CDR3 is made up of 15 amino acids. Germline V gives CDR1 LGHNT, CDR2 FRNRAP. V was clipped by 0 bases and J by 4 bases, with 12 bases between them. CDR3 nucleotides: TGTGCTAGTGGTTTGGTACGAGGAGTACTCTATGGCTACACCTTC. This encodes CASGLVRGVLYGYTF.

The V call is TRBV28, the J call TRBJ1-1; TRBD1 aligns across 9 bases. From germline, CDR1 is MDHEN and CDR2 SYDVKM. This CDR3 contains 14 residues. V was pared by 4 bases and J by 4 bases, with 4 bases of the junction left unmatched. CDR3: CASSSQTGGTEAFF. In nucleotides, the CDR3 is TGTGCCAGCAGTTCCCAGACAGGGGGCACTGAAGCTTTCTTT. The whole variable domain, filled in from reference TRBV28 and TRBJ1-1, reads DVKVTQSSRYLVKRTGEKVFLECVQDMDHENMFWYRQDPGLGLRLIYFSYDVKMKEKGDIPEGYSVSREKKERFSLILESASTNQTSMYLCASSSQTGGTEAFFGQGTRLTVV.

The V gene is TRBV2, the J gene TRBJ1-2, with 7 bases matching TRBD1. The V segment lost 7 bases and the J segment 0 bases; nucleotides outside the gene matches: 5. Germline-derived CDR1 and CDR2 are SNHLY and FYNNEI. The CDR3 totals 14 residues. The CDR3 is CASKDRLANYGYTF. DNA of the CDR3: TGTGCCAGCAAGGACAGGTTAGCTAACTATGGCTACACCTTC.

The chain uses TRBV7-9 and TRBJ2-5; D uncertain. Germline V gene sequence: CDR1 SEHNR, CDR2 FQNEAQ (reference sequence). Deletions cut 3 bases from V and 4 bases from J, with 15 bases between. The CDR3 length is 15 residues. For the CDR3, the DNA is TGTGCCAGCAGCTTTTCGCTTTCGGGTCGAGAGACCCAGTACTTC. Translating it yields CASSFSLSGRETQYF.

Points on this clone: The same CDR3 arises from other DNA sequences in this sample as well. The rearrangement uses TRBV2 and TRBJ1-2; perhaps TRBD1 as D (6 bases). Germline V gene lookup returns CDR1 SNHLY and CDR2 FYNNEI. Between the trimmed V and J ends, which lost 3 bases and 4 bases, there was a span of 9 bases. CDR3 length equals 13 residues. The CDR3 here is CASSDRTAYGYTF. DNA of the CDR3: TGTGCCAGCAGTGACCGGACAGCCTATGGCTACACCTTC.

The chain recombines TRBV28 with TRBJ2-7, with no clear D. The length of the CDR3 is 15 residues. Germline V lookup: CDR1 MDHEN, CDR2 SYDVKM. With 7 bases removed from V and 0 bases from J, the gap between germline ends came to 16 bases. CDR3: CASNKDVDFSYEQYF. In nucleotides, the CDR3 is TGTGCCAGCAACAAGGACGTAGACTTCTCCTACGAGCAGTACTTC.

Comment on this clone: This specimen includes other DNA sequences encoding the same CDR3. The chain carries TRBV6-1 and TRBJ2-5; 12 bases agree with TRBD2. Germline V gene sequence: CDR1 MNHNS, CDR2 SASEGT. This CDR3 contains 15 residues. With 3 bases clipped from V and 4 bases from J, the junction kept 3 bases outside the gene matches. CDR3 DNA: TGTGCCAGCAGTGACCGACTAGCGGGAGTAGAGACCCAGTACTTC. It encodes CASSDRLAGVETQYF.

The chain uses TRBV19 and TRBJ1-1; D might be TRBD1 (6 bases). The CDR3 has 19 residues. Germline values: CDR1 LNHDA, CDR2 SQIVND (reference sequence). Trimming took off 6 bases at V and 3 bases at J, with 29 bases between the two ends. The DNA for the CDR3 is TGTGCCAGTAGCTGGGGGGGCGCTGAGATAGGTTTGCAGGACACTGAAGCTTTCTTT. Amino acids: CASSWGGAEIGLQDTEAFF.

This sequence joins TRBV13 and TRBJ2-7; a possible D gene is TRBD2 (5 bases). Germline values: CDR1 PRHDT, CDR2 FYEKMQ (reference sequence). Trimming stripped 2 bases from V and 2 bases from J, with 13 bases between. This CDR3 spans 15 amino acids. CDR3 in amino acids: CASSLTGKQTYEQYF. The CDR3 coding sequence is TGTGCCAGCAGCTTAACCGGGAAGCAAACCTACGAGCAGTACTTC.

Turning to this clone: Other DNA sequences in this specimen translate into the identical CDR3. This chain joins TRBV9 and TRBJ2-1; D gene uncertain. The CDR3 is 11 amino acids. Trimming took 2 bases from V and 9 from J, leaving 6 bases between them. Germline CDR1 is SGDLS and CDR2 is YYNGEE. The CDR3 spells CASSVGGEQFF. CDR3 coding DNA: TGTGCCAGCAGCGTTGGTGGTGAGCAGTTCTTC.

The chain employs TRBV7-9 and TRBJ2-7; TRBD1 matches at 9 bases. Germline V lookup: CDR1 SEHNR, CDR2 FQNEAQ (reference sequence). The CDR3 sequence is 14 residues long. Germline trimming cut 1 base from V and 3 bases from J; bases unmatched to any gene: 1. CDR3 loop: CASSLGGQGYEQYF. DNA of the CDR3: TGTGCCAGCAGCTTAGGGGGACAGGGCTACGAGCAGTACTTC.

This chain connects TRBV7-2 to TRBJ1-1, with 8 bases aligning to TRBD1. CDR1 SGHTA and CDR2 FQGNSA come from the germline V gene. There are 16 residues in the CDR3. Trimming at V came to 0 bases and at J to 5 bases, leaving 8 bases not matched to a gene. CDR3 DNA: TGTGCCAGCAGCTTAGCCTCCGCAGGGGGCGGAACTGAAGCTTTCTTT. Translated: CASSLASAGGGTEAFF. Variable domain in full (rest from reference TRBV7-2 and TRBJ1-1): GAGVSQSPSNKVTEKGKDVELRCDPISGHTALYWYRQSLGQGLEFLIYFQGNSAPDKSGLPSDRFSAERTGGSVSTLTIQRTQQEDSAVYLCASSLASAGGGTEAFFGQGTRLTVV.

The V call is TRBV25-1, the J call TRBJ1-6, with 7 bases matching TRBD1. From germline, CDR1 is MGHDK and CDR2 SYGVNS. The CDR3 runs to 14 residues. With 4 bases clipped from V and 12 bases from J, the junction kept 9 bases outside the gene matches. CDR3 protein: CASSGPGQARPLHF. The DNA for the CDR3 is TGTGCCAGCAGTGGCCCCGGACAGGCCAGACCCCTCCACTTT.

This chain connects TRBV6-6 to TRBJ2-7, with 9 bases lining up with TRBD2. This CDR3 spans 16 amino acids. J was trimmed by 4 bases and V by 4 bases; bases with no gene match: 11. Per the germline V gene, CDR1 is MNHNY and CDR2 is SVGAGI (reference sequence). DNA for the CDR3: TGTGCCAGCAGTTCTACTAGCGGGCTGCACCCTTACGAGCAGTACTTC. Translated: CASSSTSGLHPYEQYF.

This clone has a single count. The CDR3 here is CACGTSGHNEQFF. The CDR3 DNA reads TGTGCCTGTGGGACTAGCGGACACAATGAGCAGTTCTTC. The genes are TRBV30 and TRBJ2-1; 11 nucleotides line up with TRBD2. The CDR3 loop spans 13 amino acids. Germline V lookup: CDR1 GTSNPN, CDR2 SVGIG (reference sequence). Germline trimming cut 6 bases from V and 5 bases from J; bases unmatched to any gene: 3.

The chain joins TRBV6-1 to TRBJ2-1; no clear D. Germline CDR1 and CDR2: MNHNS and SASEGT. Trimming cost V 10 bases and J 3 bases, with 7 bases left between them. This CDR3 comprises 11 residues. The CDR3 here is CATYSYNEQFF. The CDR3 DNA follows: TGTGCCACATACAGCTACAATGAGCAGTTCTTC.

The genes are TRBV19 and TRBJ2-3, with D maybe TRBD1 (5 bases). The CDR3 runs 14 residues. Trimming stripped 4 bases from V and 6 bases from J, with 14 bases between. The germline V gene encodes CDR1 LNHDA and CDR2 SQIVND (reference sequence). The DNA for the CDR3 is TGTGCCAGTAGTAACGGACAATACGGGGATACGCAGTATTTT. It yields the protein CASSNGQYGDTQYF. Together with reference TRBV19 and TRBJ2-3, the CDR3 gives the full variable domain: DGGITQSPKYLFRKEGQNVTLSCEQNLNHDAMYWYRQDPGQGLRLIYYSQIVNDFQKGDIAEGYSVSREKKESFPLTVTSAQKNPTAFYLCASSNGQYGDTQYFGPGTRLTVL.

This clone was seen only a few times. Other DNA sequences in this specimen translate into the identical CDR3. This sequence joins TRBV10-1 and TRBJ1-5; D remains unclear. This CDR3 has 12 amino acids. The germline V and J ends were trimmed by 3 bases and 2 bases, with 2 bases remaining between them. Germline CDR1 and CDR2: WNHNN and SYGVQD (reference sequence). CDR3 protein: CASSDGNQPQHF. The CDR3, as DNA: TGCGCCAGCAGTGATGGCAATCAGCCCCAGCATTTT.

The chain recombines TRBV6-5 with TRBJ2-7; D is possibly TRBD1 or TRBD2 (5 bases each). V was shortened by 0 bases and J by 0 bases, with 12 bases between the two germline ends. From germline, CDR1 is MNHEY and CDR2 SVGAGI. The CDR3 runs to 16 residues. The CDR3 region has the DNA TGTGCCAGCAGTTACTCCGATGAGGGACCCTCCTACGAGCAGTACTTC. Translation: CASSYSDEGPSYEQYF.

This sequence joins TRBV6-5 and TRBJ2-7, with TRBD1 as a possible D gene (5 bases). CDR3 size: 13 residues. The V and J ends lost 6 bases and 1 base respectively, with 10 bases between them. Germline V gene lookup returns CDR1 MNHEY and CDR2 SVGAGI. CDR3 loop: CASRLTGSYEQYF. CDR3 nucleotide sequence: TGTGCCAGCAGACTAACAGGATCCTACGAGCAGTACTTC.

This chain links TRBV10-3 with TRBJ2-7; TRBD2 aligns across 8 bases. Looked up from germline, CDR1 is ENHRY and CDR2 is SYGVKD. The CDR3 has 13 residues. Trimming took 0 bases from V and 10 from J; bases not matched to a gene: 5. The CDR3 nucleotides are TGTGCCATCAGTGAGTCGCCCGGGAGGGGACAGTACTTC. Translated, it gives CAISESPGRGQYF.

The chain combines TRBV7-8 with TRBJ1-1; no clear D gene. The CDR3 sequence is 14 residues long. Trimming took off 5 bases at V and 0 bases at J, with 10 bases between the two ends. CDR1 and CDR2 from the germline V gene are SGHVS and FQNEAQ. The CDR3 DNA follows: TGTGCCAGCAGCCCCACCGGCATGAACACTGAAGCTTTCTTT. Its translation: CASSPTGMNTEAFF.

The rearrangement joins TRBV7-8 to TRBJ1-6; no clear D gene. In germline, CDR1 is SGHVS, CDR2 FQNEAQ. The germline V and J ends were trimmed by 0 bases and 7 bases, with 7 bases remaining between them. This CDR3 comprises 14 residues. CDR3 sequence: CASSLAQLNSPLHF. The CDR3 DNA reads TGTGCCAGCAGCTTAGCGCAACTAAATTCACCCCTCCACTTT.